Each of the 2 T cell receptor beta chains below was sequenced from the same sample in a study of blood T cell repertoires in COVID-19. TCRdb keeps only in-frame clones here, not all; method: immunoSEQ multiplex PCR. The sample lists some 15,000 clones, about 87% occurring once. The sample comprised peripheral blood. These receptor sequences come from a human donor in a cohort sampled during active COVID-19.

The genes are TRBV5-6 and TRBJ1-2; maybe TRBD1 (5 bases). Deletions cut 0 bases from V and 9 bases from J, with 12 bases between. Germline V gene data show CDR1 as SGHDT and CDR2 as YYEEEE. This CDR3 spans 13 amino acids. The CDR3 nucleotides are TGTGCCAGCAGCTTGGCCTTCGGGGGAAGCTACACCTTC. It encodes CASSLAFGGSYTF.

This chain joins TRBV24-1 and TRBJ1-5; 12 bases align to TRBD1. The V gene end was trimmed by 4 bases and the J gene end by 4 bases; junction bases not matched to a gene: 7. Per germline, CDR1 KGHDR and CDR2 SFDVKD. The CDR3 is 17 amino acids. The CDR3 bases are TGTGCCACCAGTGAAACCGGGACAGGGGGCGGAAATCAGCCCCAGCATTTT. Translating gives CATSETGTGGGNQPQHF.